This T cell receptor beta chain was found in a study of blood T cell repertoires in COVID-19. In the study overall: The samples span acute and convalescent COVID-19 from the United States, Italy and Spain.

Data came from immunoSEQ multiplex PCR; TCRdb stores just in-frame clones and leaves some out. The sample carries 240,000 or so clones, 88% recorded once. Germline values: CDR1 MRHNA, CDR2 SNTAGT. Trimming at V came to 4 bases and at J to 2 bases, leaving 2 bases not matched to a gene. The CDR3 consists of 15 residues. This clone was counted ten times or more. The source is a woman between 40 and 55 years old who had recovered from COVID-19. The V call is TRBV6-4, the J call TRBJ2-3; TRBD2 agrees at 11 bases. The source material was peripheral blood. The CDR3 DNA reads as TGTGCCAGCAGTGGGACTAGCGGGCCCACAGATACGCAGTATTTT. This sequence encodes CASSGTSGPTDTQYF.